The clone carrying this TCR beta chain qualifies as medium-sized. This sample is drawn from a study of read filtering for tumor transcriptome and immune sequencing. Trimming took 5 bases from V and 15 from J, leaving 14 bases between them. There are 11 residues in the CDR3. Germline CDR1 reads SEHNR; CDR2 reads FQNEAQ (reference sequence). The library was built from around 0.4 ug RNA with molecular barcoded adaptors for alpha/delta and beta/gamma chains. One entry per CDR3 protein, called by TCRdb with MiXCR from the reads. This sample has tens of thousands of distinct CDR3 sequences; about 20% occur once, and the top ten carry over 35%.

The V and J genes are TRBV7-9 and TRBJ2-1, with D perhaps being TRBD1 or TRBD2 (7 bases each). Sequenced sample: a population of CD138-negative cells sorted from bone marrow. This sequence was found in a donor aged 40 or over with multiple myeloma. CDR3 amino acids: CASSPDREGFF. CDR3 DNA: TGTGCCAGCAGCCCCGACAGGGAGGGGTTCTTC.